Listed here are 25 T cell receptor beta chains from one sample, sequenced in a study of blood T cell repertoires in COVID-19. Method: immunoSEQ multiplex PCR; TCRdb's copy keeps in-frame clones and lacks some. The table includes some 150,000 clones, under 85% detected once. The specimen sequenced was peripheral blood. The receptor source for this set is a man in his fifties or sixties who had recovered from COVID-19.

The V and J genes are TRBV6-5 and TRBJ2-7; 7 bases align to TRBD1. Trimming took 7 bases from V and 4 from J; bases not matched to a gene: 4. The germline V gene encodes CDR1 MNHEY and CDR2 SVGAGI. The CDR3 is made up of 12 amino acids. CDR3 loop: CASKKQGYEQYF. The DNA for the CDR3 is TGTGCCAGCAAGAAACAGGGGTACGAGCAGTACTTC.

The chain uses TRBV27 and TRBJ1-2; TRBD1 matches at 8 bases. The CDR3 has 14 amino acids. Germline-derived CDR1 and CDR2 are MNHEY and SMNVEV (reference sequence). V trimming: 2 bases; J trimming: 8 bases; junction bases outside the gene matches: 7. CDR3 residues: CASSLPDRVSGYTF. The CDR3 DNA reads TGTGCCAGCAGTTTACCGGACAGGGTTAGCGGCTACACCTTC.

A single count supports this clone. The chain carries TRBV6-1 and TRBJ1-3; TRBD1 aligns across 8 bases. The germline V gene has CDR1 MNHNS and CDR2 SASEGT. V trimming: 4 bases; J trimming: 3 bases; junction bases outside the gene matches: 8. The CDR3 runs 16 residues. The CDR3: CASSGVSGGGGNTIYF. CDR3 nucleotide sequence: TGTGCCAGCAGTGGGGTCTCAGGGGGCGGTGGAAACACCATATATTTT.

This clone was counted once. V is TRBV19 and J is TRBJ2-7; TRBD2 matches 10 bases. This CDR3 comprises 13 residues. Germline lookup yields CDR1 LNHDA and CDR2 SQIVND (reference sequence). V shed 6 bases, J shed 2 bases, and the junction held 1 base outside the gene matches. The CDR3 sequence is CASRLAGTYEQYF. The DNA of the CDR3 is TGTGCCAGTAGACTAGCGGGGACCTACGAGCAGTACTTC.

The CDR3 coding sequence is TGTGCCAGCAGCCGAGGGGGAAGCACAGATACGCAGTATTTT. This codes for CASSRGGSTDTQYF. V gene TRBV14 combines with J gene TRBJ2-3; D is possibly TRBD1 (6 bases). Per germline, CDR1 SGHDN and CDR2 FVKESK. V was shortened by 4 bases and J by 0 bases, with 8 bases between the two germline ends. The CDR3 loop spans 14 amino acids.

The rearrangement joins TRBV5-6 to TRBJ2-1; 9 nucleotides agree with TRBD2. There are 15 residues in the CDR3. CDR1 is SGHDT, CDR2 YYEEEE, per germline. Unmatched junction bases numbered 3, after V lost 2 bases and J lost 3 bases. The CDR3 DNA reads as TGTGCCAGCAGCTTTAATAGCGGGGGCTACAATGAGCAGTTCTTC. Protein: CASSFNSGGYNEQFF. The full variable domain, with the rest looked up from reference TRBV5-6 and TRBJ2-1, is DAGVTQSPTHLIKTRGQQVTLRCSPKSGHDTVSWYQQALGQGPQFIFQYYEEEERQRGNFPDRFSGHQFPNYSSELNVNALLLGDSALYLCASSFNSGGYNEQFFGPGTRLTVL.

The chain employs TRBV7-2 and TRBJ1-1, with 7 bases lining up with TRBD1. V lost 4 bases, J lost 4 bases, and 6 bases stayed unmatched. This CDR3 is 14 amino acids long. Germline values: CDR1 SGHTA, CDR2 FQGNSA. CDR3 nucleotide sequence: TGTGCCAGCAGCTCCTGGACAGGCGGCACTGAAGCTTTCTTT. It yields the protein CASSSWTGGTEAFF.

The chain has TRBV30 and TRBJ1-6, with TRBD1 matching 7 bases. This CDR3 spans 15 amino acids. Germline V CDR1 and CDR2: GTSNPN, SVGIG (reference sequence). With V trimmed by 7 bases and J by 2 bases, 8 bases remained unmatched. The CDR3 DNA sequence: TGTGCCTACTCCCCCGGACAGGCCTATAATTCACCCCTCCACTTT. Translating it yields CAYSPGQAYNSPLHF.

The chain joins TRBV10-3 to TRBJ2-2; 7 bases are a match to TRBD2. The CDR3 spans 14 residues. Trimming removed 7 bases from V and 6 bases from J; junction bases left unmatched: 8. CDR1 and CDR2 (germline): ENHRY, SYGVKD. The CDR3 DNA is TGTGCCATCAAGCGGGACCCTGGGTCCGGGGAGCTGTTTTTT. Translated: CAIKRDPGSGELFF.

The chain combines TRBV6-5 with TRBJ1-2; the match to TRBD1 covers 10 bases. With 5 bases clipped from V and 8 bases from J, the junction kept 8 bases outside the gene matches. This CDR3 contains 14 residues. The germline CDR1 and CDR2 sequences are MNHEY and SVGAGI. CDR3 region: CASSRRQGARGYTF. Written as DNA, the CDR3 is TGTGCCAGCAGTCGCAGACAGGGGGCGAGAGGCTACACCTTC.

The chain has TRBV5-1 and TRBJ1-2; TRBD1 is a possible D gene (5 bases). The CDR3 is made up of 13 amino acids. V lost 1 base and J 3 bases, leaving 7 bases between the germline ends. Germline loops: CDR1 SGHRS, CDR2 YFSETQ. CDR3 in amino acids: CASSLQQDYGYTF. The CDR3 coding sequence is TGCGCCAGCAGCTTGCAACAGGACTATGGCTACACCTTC.

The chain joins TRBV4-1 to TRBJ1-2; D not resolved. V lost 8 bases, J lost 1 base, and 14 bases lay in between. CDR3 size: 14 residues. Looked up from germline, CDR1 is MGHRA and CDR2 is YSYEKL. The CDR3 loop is CASAPRVVNYGYTF. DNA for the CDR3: TGCGCCAGCGCCCCCCGGGTGGTTAACTATGGCTACACCTTC.

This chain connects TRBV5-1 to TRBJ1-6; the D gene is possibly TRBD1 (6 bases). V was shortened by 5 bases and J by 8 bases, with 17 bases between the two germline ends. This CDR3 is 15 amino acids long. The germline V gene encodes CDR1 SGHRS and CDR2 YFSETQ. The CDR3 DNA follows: TGCGCCAGCAGTTCATTGGGGGGGCCTGATTCACCCCTCCACTTT. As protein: CASSSLGGPDSPLHF. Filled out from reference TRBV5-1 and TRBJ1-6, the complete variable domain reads KAGVTQTPRYLIKTRGQQVTLSCSPISGHRSVSWYQQTPGQGLQFLFEYFSETQRNKGNFPGRFSGRQFSNSRSEMNVSTLELGDSALYLCASSSLGGPDSPLHFGNGTRLTVT.

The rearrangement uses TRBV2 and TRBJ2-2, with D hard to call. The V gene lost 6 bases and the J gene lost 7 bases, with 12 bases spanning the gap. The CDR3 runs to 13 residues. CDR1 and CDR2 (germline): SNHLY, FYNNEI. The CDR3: CASRGEPGGELFF. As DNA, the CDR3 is TGTGCCAGCAGAGGCGAGCCAGGCGGGGAGCTGTTTTTT.

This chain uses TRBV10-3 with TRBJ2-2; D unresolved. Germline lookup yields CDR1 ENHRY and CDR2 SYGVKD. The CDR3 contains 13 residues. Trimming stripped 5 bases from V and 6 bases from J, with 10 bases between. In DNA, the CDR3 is TGTGCCATCAGTCGCGACTTACCCGGGGAGCTGTTTTTT. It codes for CAISRDLPGELFF.

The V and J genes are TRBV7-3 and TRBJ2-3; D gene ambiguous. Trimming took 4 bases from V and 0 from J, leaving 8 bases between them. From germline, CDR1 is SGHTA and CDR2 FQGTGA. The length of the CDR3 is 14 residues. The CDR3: CASSSIPSTDTQYF. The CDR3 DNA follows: TGTGCCAGCAGCTCTATCCCTAGCACAGATACGCAGTATTTT.

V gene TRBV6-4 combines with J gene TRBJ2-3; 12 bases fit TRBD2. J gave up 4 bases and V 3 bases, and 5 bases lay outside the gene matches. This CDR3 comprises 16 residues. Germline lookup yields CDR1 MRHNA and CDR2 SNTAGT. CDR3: CASSELAGGSSDTQYF. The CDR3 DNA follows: TGTGCCAGCAGTGAACTAGCGGGGGGTTCGTCAGATACGCAGTATTTT.

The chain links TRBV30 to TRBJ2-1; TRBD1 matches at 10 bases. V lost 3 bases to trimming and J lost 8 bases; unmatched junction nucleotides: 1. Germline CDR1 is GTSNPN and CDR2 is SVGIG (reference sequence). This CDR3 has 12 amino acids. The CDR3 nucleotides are TGTGCCTGGAGGACAGGGGGCGATGAGCAGTTCTTC. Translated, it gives CAWRTGGDEQFF.

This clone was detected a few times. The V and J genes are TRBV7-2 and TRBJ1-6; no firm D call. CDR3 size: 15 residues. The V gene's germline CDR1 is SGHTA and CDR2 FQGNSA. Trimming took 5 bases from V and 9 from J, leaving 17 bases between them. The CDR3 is CASSPPGLRASPLHF. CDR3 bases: TGTGCCAGCAGCCCGCCCGGTTTGAGGGCTTCACCCCTCCACTTT.

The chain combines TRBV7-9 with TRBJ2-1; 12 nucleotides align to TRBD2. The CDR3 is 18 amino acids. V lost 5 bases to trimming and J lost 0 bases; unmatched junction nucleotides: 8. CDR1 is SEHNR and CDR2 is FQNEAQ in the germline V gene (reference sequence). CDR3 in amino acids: CASSRLAGAPSSYNEQFF. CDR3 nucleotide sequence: TGTGCCAGCAGCCGACTAGCGGGGGCGCCTAGCTCCTACAATGAGCAGTTCTTC.

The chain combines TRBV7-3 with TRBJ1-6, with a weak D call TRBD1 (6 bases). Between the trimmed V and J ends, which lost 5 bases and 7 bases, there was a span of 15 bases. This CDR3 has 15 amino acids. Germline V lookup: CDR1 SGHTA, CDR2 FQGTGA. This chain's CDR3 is CASSPTGQRNSPLHF. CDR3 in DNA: TGTGCCAGCAGCCCCACCGGACAGAGGAATTCACCCCTCCACTTT.

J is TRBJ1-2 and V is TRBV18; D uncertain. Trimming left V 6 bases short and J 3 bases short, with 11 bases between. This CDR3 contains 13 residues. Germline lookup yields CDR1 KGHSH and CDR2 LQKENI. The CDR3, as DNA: TGTGCCAGCTCCCTTCGCGAGGACTATGGCTACACCTTC. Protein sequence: CASSLREDYGYTF.

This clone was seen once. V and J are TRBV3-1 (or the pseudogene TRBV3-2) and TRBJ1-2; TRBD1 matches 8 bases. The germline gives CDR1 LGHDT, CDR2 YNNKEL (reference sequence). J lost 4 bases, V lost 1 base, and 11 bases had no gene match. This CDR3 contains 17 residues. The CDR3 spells CASSQGTGTSRSYGYTF. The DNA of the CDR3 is TGTGCCAGCAGCCAAGGGACAGGGACATCTAGAAGCTATGGCTACACCTTC.

CDR3 in DNA: TGTGCCAGCAACCTGGGAGGGGAAAACTATGGCTACACCTTC. Translated, it gives CASNLGGENYGYTF. The V gene is TRBV5-4, the J gene TRBJ1-2; tentative D call: TRBD1 (5 bases). The length of the CDR3 is 14 residues. Trimming pared 6 bases from V and 2 bases from J, leaving 14 bases between. CDR1 SGHNT and CDR2 YYREEE come from the germline V gene (reference sequence). The whole variable domain, remainder taken from reference TRBV5-4 and TRBJ1-2, is ETGVTQSPTHLIKTRGQQVTLRCSSQSGHNTVSWYQQALGQGPQFIFQYYREEENGRGNFPPRFSGLQFPNYSSELNVNALELDDSALYLCASNLGGENYGYTFGSGTRLTVV.

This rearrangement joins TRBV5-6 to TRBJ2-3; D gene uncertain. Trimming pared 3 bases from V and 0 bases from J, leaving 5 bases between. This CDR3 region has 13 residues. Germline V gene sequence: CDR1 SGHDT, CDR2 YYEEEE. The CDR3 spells CASSSVSTDTQYF. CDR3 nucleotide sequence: TGTGCCAGCAGCTCCGTTAGCACAGATACGCAGTATTTT.